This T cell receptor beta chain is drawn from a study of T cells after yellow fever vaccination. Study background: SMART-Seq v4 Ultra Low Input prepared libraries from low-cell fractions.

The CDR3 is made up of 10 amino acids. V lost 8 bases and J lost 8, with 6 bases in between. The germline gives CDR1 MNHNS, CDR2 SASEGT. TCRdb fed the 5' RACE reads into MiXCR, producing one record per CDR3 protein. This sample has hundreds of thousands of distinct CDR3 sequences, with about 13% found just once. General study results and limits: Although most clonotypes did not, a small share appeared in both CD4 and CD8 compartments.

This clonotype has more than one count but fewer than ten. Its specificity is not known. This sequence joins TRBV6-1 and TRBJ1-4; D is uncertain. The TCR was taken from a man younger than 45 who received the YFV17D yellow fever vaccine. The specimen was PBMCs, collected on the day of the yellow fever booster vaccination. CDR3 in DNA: TGTGCCAGCTGGGAAGAAAAACTGTTTTTT. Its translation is CASWEEKLFF.